This TCR beta chain was identified during a study of immune evolution from preneoplasia to lung adenocarcinoma. Findings and caveats of the study: Clonality was highest in normal lung, lower in later-stage lesions apparently. Top clone frequencies peaked in normal lung, apparently declining through invasive adenocarcinoma.

About this clone: Its antigen is unidentified.

Between the trimmed V and J ends, which lost 4 bases and 6 bases, there was a span of 8 bases. Germline V lookup: CDR1 DFQATT, CDR2 SNEGSKA (reference sequence). The CDR3 runs 11 residues. Patients had resection in Japan or China between about 2013 and 2017. Histologic diagnosis was independently verified by two lung pathologists. Here immunoSEQ multiplex PCR was the method, and the copy in TCRdb shows in-frame clones only, minus some. The repertoire holds 4,000 to 5,500 clones, with about 82% as singletons. The clonotype comes from a donor older than 65 with lung adenocarcinoma. The sample taken for sequencing was FFPE adjacent normal lung tissue. The chain carries TRBV20-1 and TRBJ2-3, with D uncertain. CDR3 in amino acids: CSAKNGDTQYF. For the CDR3, the DNA is TGCAGTGCTAAGAACGGGGATACGCAGTATTTT.